The 21 T cell receptor beta chains below were found in one sample sequenced in a study of blood T cell repertoires in COVID-19. The repertoire was sequenced with immunoSEQ multiplex PCR; TCRdb's copy has only in-frame clones and lacks some. The sample has around 300,000 clones; 83% are singletons. Sequencing used peripheral blood. The source of these receptors is a woman in her forties or fifties who had recovered from COVID-19.

The rearrangement uses TRBV5-4 and TRBJ2-2; TRBD2 agrees at 9 bases. The CDR3 spans 16 residues. With V trimmed by 5 bases and J by 5 bases, 10 bases remained unmatched. CDR1 and CDR2 (germline): SGHNT, YYREEE (reference sequence). CDR3 nucleotide sequence: TGTGCCAGCAGGTCATTTCTAGCGGGAATGACCGGGGAGCTGTTTTTT. Residues: CASRSFLAGMTGELFF.

CDR3 residues: CASSFRTSGGDEQFF. CDR3 nucleotide sequence: TGTGCCAGCAGTTTCAGGACTAGCGGGGGCGATGAGCAGTTCTTC. The V and J genes are TRBV28 and TRBJ2-1; 13 bases match TRBD2. Germline lookup yields CDR1 MDHEN and CDR2 SYDVKM. The length of the CDR3 is 15 residues. J lost 8 bases, V lost 3 bases, and 4 bases had no gene match.

This chain links TRBV4-3 with TRBJ1-1, with 10 bases aligning to TRBD1. Per the germline V gene, CDR1 is LGHNA and CDR2 is YSLEER. The CDR3 length is 16 residues. J gave up 0 bases and V 8 bases, and 9 bases lay outside the gene matches. This CDR3 is CASRPGTGELNTEAFF. For the CDR3, the DNA is TGCGCCAGCCGTCCCGGGACAGGGGAGCTGAACACTGAAGCTTTCTTT.

The gene calls are TRBV4-2 and TRBJ2-7, with 15 bases that match TRBD2. CDR1 is LGHNA, CDR2 YNFKEQ, per germline. The V gene end was trimmed by 5 bases and the J gene end by 0 bases; junction bases not matched to a gene: 11. The CDR3 consists of 19 residues. CDR3 in amino acids: CASSTLAGTSGRPSYEQYF. The CDR3 bases are TGTGCCAGCAGCACTCTAGCCGGGACTAGCGGGAGGCCCTCCTACGAGCAGTACTTC.

The genes are TRBV4-3 and TRBJ2-2, with D perhaps TRBD1 (5 bases). This CDR3 is built from 14 residues. Germline V gene data show CDR1 as LGHNA and CDR2 as YSLEER. Trimming took 0 bases from V and 6 from J, leaving 8 bases between them. This CDR3 reads CASSQESRAGELFF. Written as DNA, the CDR3 is TGCGCCAGCAGCCAAGAGAGCAGGGCCGGGGAGCTGTTTTTT.

This rearrangement joins TRBV27 to TRBJ2-7, with TRBD1 matching over 7 bases. The CDR3 is 14 residues long. Germline CDR1 reads MNHEY; CDR2 reads SMNVEV (reference sequence). V gave up 5 bases and J gave up 9 bases; unmatched junction bases: 13. The CDR3 reads CASSPIGTVEVQYF. CDR3 in DNA: TGTGCCAGCAGTCCAATCGGGACAGTCGAGGTGCAGTACTTC.

The chain has TRBV7-9 and TRBJ1-6; TRBD1 matches at 9 bases. CDR3 length equals 17 residues. With V trimmed by 0 bases and J by 7 bases, 7 bases remained unmatched. Germline assignment: CDR1 SEHNR and CDR2 FQNEAQ (reference sequence). In DNA, the CDR3 is TGTGCCAGCAGCTTAGCGTTCGGACAGGGGTTGAATTCACCCCTCCACTTT. It is translated as CASSLAFGQGLNSPLHF.

This chain links TRBV2 with TRBJ2-7; tentative D call: TRBD1 (5 bases). The CDR3 sequence is 13 residues long. Germline V CDR1 and CDR2: SNHLY, FYNNEI. The V and J ends lost 5 bases and 3 bases respectively, with 11 bases between them. CDR3 DNA sequence: TGTGCCAGCAGTTTCCTCGACAGCTACGAGCAGTACTTC. This translates into CASSFLDSYEQYF.

The chain joins TRBV6-2 or TRBV6-3 to TRBJ2-1, with 9 bases identical to TRBD2. This CDR3 has 15 residues. The germline gives CDR1 MNHEY, CDR2 SVGEGT. V trimming: 5 bases; J trimming: 4 bases; junction bases outside the gene matches: 6. The CDR3 coding sequence is TGTGCCAGCAGTATCGAGCGGGGGGTATACAATGAGCAGTTCTTC. This gives the protein CASSIERGVYNEQFF.

V and J are TRBV28 and TRBJ1-2; D is possibly TRBD1 (6 bases). Germline values: CDR1 MDHEN, CDR2 SYDVKM. V was cut by 3 bases and J by 1 base, with 12 bases left in between. This CDR3 has 15 residues. Here the CDR3 reads CASSFTGRVNYGYTF. For the CDR3, the DNA is TGTGCCAGCAGTTTCACAGGGCGGGTTAACTATGGCTACACCTTC.

The chain employs TRBV18 and TRBJ2-6; TRBD1 is a possible D gene (6 bases). V was pared by 4 bases and J by 2 bases, with 15 bases between. Germline CDR1 reads KGHSH; CDR2 reads LQKENI. The CDR3 is 17 residues long. DNA for the CDR3: TGTGCCAGCTCACAACAACAGGGACAACCTGGGGCCAACGTCCTGACTTTC. Translating gives CASSQQQGQPGANVLTF.

V usage is TRBV9 and J usage is TRBJ2-1; 10 bases map to TRBD2. The V gene end was trimmed by 0 bases and the J gene end by 4 bases; junction bases not matched to a gene: 4. Germline CDR1 and CDR2: SGDLS and YYNGEE. The CDR3 is 16 amino acids. The CDR3 DNA reads as TGTGCCAGCAGCGTAGTCCCAGCGGGGGGGTACAATGAGCAGTTCTTC. The encoded protein is CASSVVPAGGYNEQFF.

This clone is a singleton in its sample. CDR3: CASSPARSGGETQYF. The CDR3 DNA reads as TGTGCCAGCAGCCCCGCGAGGAGCGGGGGAGAGACCCAGTACTTC. V gene TRBV7-3 combines with J gene TRBJ2-5, with 8 bases identical to TRBD2. Per germline, CDR1 SGHTA and CDR2 FQGTGA. The CDR3 contains 15 residues. With 5 bases clipped from V and 4 bases from J, the junction kept 9 bases outside the gene matches.

The chain joins TRBV24-1 to TRBJ2-1; 7 bases line up with TRBD2. V shed 9 bases and J 2 bases; nucleotides not matched to a gene: 6. CDR3 length: 14 residues. Germline CDR1 and CDR2: KGHDR and SFDVKD. As DNA, the CDR3 is TGTGCCACCGGGGGGGTAGGGGCCTACAATGAGCAGTTCTTC. Protein sequence: CATGGVGAYNEQFF.

This rearrangement joins TRBV7-3 to TRBJ2-1, with 8 bases fitting TRBD1. After removal of 4 bases from V and 0 bases from J, the junction contained 8 bases not matched to a gene. Germline assignment: CDR1 SGHTA and CDR2 FQGTGA. This CDR3 has 17 amino acids. The CDR3 loop is CASSSDRGKSSYNEQFF. In DNA, the CDR3 is TGTGCCAGCAGCTCCGACAGGGGCAAGAGCTCCTACAATGAGCAGTTCTTC.

This chain connects TRBV30 to TRBJ2-2; perhaps TRBD2 as D (5 bases). The V and J ends lost 4 bases and 7 bases respectively, with 13 bases between them. The CDR3 covers 13 residues. Looked up from germline, CDR1 is GTSNPN and CDR2 is SVGIG (reference sequence). The CDR3 spells CAWTARRDGELFF. The DNA of the CDR3 is TGTGCCTGGACGGCTCGCCGGGACGGGGAGCTGTTTTTT.

This clone was observed once. V gene TRBV9 combines with J gene TRBJ2-2; no reliable D call. The CDR3 has 13 amino acids. From germline, CDR1 is SGDLS and CDR2 YYNGEE. Between the trimmed V and J ends, which lost 0 bases and 7 bases, there was a span of 7 bases. CDR3 in amino acids: CASSVVGFGELFF. CDR3 sequence (DNA): TGTGCCAGCAGCGTAGTCGGGTTCGGGGAGCTGTTTTTT.

The rearrangement joins TRBV7-3 to TRBJ2-6; D remains unclear. The ends were cut back, 2 bases at V and 0 bases at J, with 5 bases in the middle. In germline, CDR1 is SGHTA, CDR2 FQGTGA. There are 15 residues in the CDR3. The CDR3 coding sequence is TGTGCCAGCAGCTTACTGTCCTCTGGGGCCAACGTCCTGACTTTC. It codes for CASSLLSSGANVLTF.

V gene TRBV9 combines with J gene TRBJ2-5; D possibly corresponds to TRBD1 (6 bases). V dropped 3 bases and J dropped 6 bases, with 9 bases sitting between them. CDR1 and CDR2 (germline): SGDLS, YYNGEE. The CDR3 extends over 12 amino acids. This chain's CDR3 is CASSARDKTQYF. In nucleotides, the CDR3 is TGTGCCAGCAGCGCCAGGGACAAGACCCAGTACTTC.

The V and J genes are TRBV3-1 (or the pseudogene TRBV3-2) and TRBJ2-3; a weak D match, TRBD2 (6 bases). CDR3 length equals 16 residues. Per germline, CDR1 LGHDT and CDR2 YNNKEL (reference sequence). V was shortened by 4 bases and J by 1 base, with 15 bases between the two germline ends. CDR3 nucleotides: TGTGCCAGCAGCCGCGGGACGGAAGGAGGCACAGATACGCAGTATTTT. It translates to CASSRGTEGGTDTQYF.

The genes are TRBV30 and TRBJ1-4, with a tentative D call TRBD1 (6 bases). V was cut by 4 bases and J by 6 bases, with 15 bases left in between. The CDR3 is made up of 14 amino acids. Germline V gives CDR1 GTSNPN, CDR2 SVGIG (reference sequence). This chain's CDR3 is CAWNYRAGDEKLFF. The CDR3 DNA is TGTGCCTGGAATTACAGGGCAGGGGATGAAAAACTGTTTTTT. The entire variable domain, with the rest obtained from reference TRBV30 and TRBJ1-4, is as follows: SQTIHQWPATLVQPVGSPLSLECTVEGTSNPNLYWYRQAAGRGLQLLFYSVGIGQISSEVPQNLSASRPQDRQFILSSKKLLLSDSGFYLCAWNYRAGDEKLFFGSGTQLSVL.